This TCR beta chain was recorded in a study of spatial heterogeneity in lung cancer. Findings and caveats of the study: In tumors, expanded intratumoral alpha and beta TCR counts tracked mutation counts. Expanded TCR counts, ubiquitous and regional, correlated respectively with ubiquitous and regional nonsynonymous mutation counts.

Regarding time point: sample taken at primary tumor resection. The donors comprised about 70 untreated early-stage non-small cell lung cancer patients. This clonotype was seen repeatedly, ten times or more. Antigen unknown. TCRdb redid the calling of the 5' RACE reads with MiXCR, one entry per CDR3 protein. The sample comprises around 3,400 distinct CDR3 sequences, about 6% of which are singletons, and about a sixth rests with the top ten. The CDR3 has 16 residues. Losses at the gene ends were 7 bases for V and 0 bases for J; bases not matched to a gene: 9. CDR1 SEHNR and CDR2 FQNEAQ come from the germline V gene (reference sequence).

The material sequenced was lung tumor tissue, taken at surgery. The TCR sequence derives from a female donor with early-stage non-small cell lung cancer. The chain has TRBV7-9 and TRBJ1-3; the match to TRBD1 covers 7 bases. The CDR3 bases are TGTGCCAGCACCCAGGGGGGATCCGGCTCTGGAAACACCATATATTTT. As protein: CASTQGGSGSGNTIYF.